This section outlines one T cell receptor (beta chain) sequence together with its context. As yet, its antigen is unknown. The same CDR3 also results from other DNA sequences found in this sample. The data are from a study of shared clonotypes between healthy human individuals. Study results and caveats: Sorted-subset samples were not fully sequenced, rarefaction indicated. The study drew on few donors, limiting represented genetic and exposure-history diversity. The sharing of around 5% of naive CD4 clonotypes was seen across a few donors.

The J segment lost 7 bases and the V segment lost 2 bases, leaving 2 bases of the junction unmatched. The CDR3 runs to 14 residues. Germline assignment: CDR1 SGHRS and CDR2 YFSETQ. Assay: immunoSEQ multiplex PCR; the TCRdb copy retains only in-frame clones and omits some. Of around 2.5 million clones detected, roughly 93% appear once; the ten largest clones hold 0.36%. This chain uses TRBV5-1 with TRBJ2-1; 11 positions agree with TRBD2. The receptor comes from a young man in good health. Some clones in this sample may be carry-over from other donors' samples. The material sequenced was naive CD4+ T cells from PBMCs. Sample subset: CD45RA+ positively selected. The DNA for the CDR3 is TGCGCCAGCAGCTTACTAGCGGGAGTGAATGAGCAGTTCTTC. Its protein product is CASSLLAGVNEQFF.